This is a list of T cell receptor beta chains from one sample in a study of T cell responses to AZD1222 COVID-19 vaccine. The protocol was immunoSEQ multiplex PCR, while the TCRdb copy is restricted to in-frame clones and leaves out a portion. The sample carries roughly 190,000 clones, about nine tenths recorded once. The source was peripheral blood, collected 28 days after the second AZD1222 dose. The receptors originated from an adult who received the AZD1222 COVID-19 vaccine. Both conserved end residues are part of each CDR3. The order of the fields is CDR3 DNA, CDR3 protein, V gene, J gene, clone size, D gene. D genes are given only for firm matches. The size of a clone is reported for some rows only, either as once, few or many, or as a class for expanded clones.

cdr3_nt: TGCAGCGTGCAGCAGGATGATCCTGAAGCTTTCTTT
cdr3_aa: CSVQQDDPEAFF
v_call: TRBV29-1
j_call: TRBJ1-1
clone_size: -
d_call: -

cdr3_nt: TGCGCCAGCAGTGAGAGGGGCGGGAGGGACATGGATACGCAGTATTTT
cdr3_aa: CASSERGGRDMDTQYF
v_call: TRBV10-2
j_call: TRBJ2-3
clone_size: -
d_call: TRBD2

cdr3_nt: TGTGCCAGCAGTGGACTAGCGGGAGGGCCGTGGGAGACCCAGTACTTC
cdr3_aa: CASSGLAGGPWETQYF
v_call: TRBV2
j_call: TRBJ2-5
clone_size: -
d_call: TRBD2

cdr3_nt: TGTGCCAGCTCACCCCTCGAGGGGGGAATCAACGGGGCCAACGTCCTGACTTTC
cdr3_aa: CASSPLEGGINGANVLTF
v_call: TRBV18
j_call: TRBJ2-6
clone_size: -
d_call: -

cdr3_nt: TGTGCCAGCAGCGGGGGCACTAGCAATCAGCCCCAGCATTTT
cdr3_aa: CASSGGTSNQPQHF
v_call: TRBV6-5
j_call: TRBJ1-5
clone_size: -
d_call: -

cdr3_nt: TGTGCCAGCAGTCCCCTAGCGGGAGCCAATGAGCAGTTCTTC
cdr3_aa: CASSPLAGANEQFF
v_call: TRBV6-5
j_call: TRBJ2-1
clone_size: -
d_call: TRBD2

cdr3_nt: TGTGCCAGCAGCCAAGCCCCTAGAGGGGGACAGGGGGGCGAGCAGTACTTC
cdr3_aa: CASSQAPRGGQGGEQYF
v_call: TRBV3-1/TRBV3-2
j_call: TRBJ2-7
clone_size: -
d_call: TRBD1

cdr3_nt: TGTGCCAGCAGTCGGACTAGCACAGATACGCAGTATTTT
cdr3_aa: CASSRTSTDTQYF
v_call: TRBV12-3/TRBV12-4
j_call: TRBJ2-3
clone_size: -
d_call: -

cdr3_nt: TGTGCCAGCAGCGTGAACGCAGGGGGCACTGAAGCTTTCTTT
cdr3_aa: CASSVNAGGTEAFF
v_call: TRBV7-9
j_call: TRBJ1-1
clone_size: once
d_call: TRBD1

cdr3_nt: TGCAGCGTTGAAGCGGTGGAGGTTGGCAAAAACATTCAGTACTTC
cdr3_aa: CSVEAVEVGKNIQYF
v_call: TRBV29-1
j_call: TRBJ2-4
clone_size: -
d_call: -

cdr3_nt: TGCGCCAGCAGCCCGCAACGCCAGGGTAGCACAGATACGCAGTATTTT
cdr3_aa: CASSPQRQGSTDTQYF
v_call: TRBV5-1
j_call: TRBJ2-3
clone_size: -
d_call: -

cdr3_nt: TGTGCCAGCAGCGCTTGGACAGGGCTTCAAGAGACCCAGTACTTC
cdr3_aa: CASSAWTGLQETQYF
v_call: TRBV7-2
j_call: TRBJ2-5
clone_size: -
d_call: TRBD1

cdr3_nt: TGTGCCAGCAGTGACACGAACACCGGGGAGCTGTTTTTT
cdr3_aa: CASSDTNTGELFF
v_call: TRBV6-4
j_call: TRBJ2-2
clone_size: few
d_call: -

cdr3_nt: TGTGCCAGCAGCTTAGGGCCAGGGCGGGAAAAACTGTTTTTT
cdr3_aa: CASSLGPGREKLFF
v_call: TRBV11-2
j_call: TRBJ1-4
clone_size: -
d_call: -

cdr3_nt: TGTGCCAGCTCCTACCGGGACGGTCAAGAGACCCAGTACTTC
cdr3_aa: CASSYRDGQETQYF
v_call: TRBV18
j_call: TRBJ2-5
clone_size: -
d_call: -

cdr3_nt: TGTGCCAGCAGTCGGGACCTTAATCAGCCCCAGCATTTT
cdr3_aa: CASSRDLNQPQHF
v_call: TRBV6-2/TRBV6-3
j_call: TRBJ1-5
clone_size: -
d_call: -

cdr3_nt: TGTGCCAGCAGCGATAAAACATCTAATGAAAAACTGTTTTTT
cdr3_aa: CASSDKTSNEKLFF
v_call: TRBV6-6
j_call: TRBJ1-4
clone_size: -
d_call: -

cdr3_nt: TGTGCCAGCCGTCCAGGGGCAGGCTACGAGCAGTACTTC
cdr3_aa: CASRPGAGYEQYF
v_call: TRBV7-2
j_call: TRBJ2-7
clone_size: once
d_call: -

cdr3_nt: TGTGCCAGCACCCCGGGGGTAGAGACCCAGTACTTC
cdr3_aa: CASTPGVETQYF
v_call: TRBV12-3/TRBV12-4
j_call: TRBJ2-5
clone_size: -
d_call: -

cdr3_nt: TGTGCCACCAGCAGAGATGAATTAAGCATCAATGAGCAGTTCTTC
cdr3_aa: CATSRDELSINEQFF
v_call: TRBV15
j_call: TRBJ2-1
clone_size: -
d_call: -

cdr3_nt: TGTGCCAGCAGCTTAGATACCCATAGGCTAGCTTTCTTT
cdr3_aa: CASSLDTHRLAFF
v_call: TRBV11-2
j_call: TRBJ1-1
clone_size: -
d_call: -

cdr3_nt: TGTGCCTGGAGTGTGACAGGGAGCTCCTATAATTCACCCCTCCACTTT
cdr3_aa: CAWSVTGSSYNSPLHF
v_call: TRBV30
j_call: TRBJ1-6
clone_size: -
d_call: TRBD1

cdr3_nt: TGTGCCAGCAGCTTAGTGGCAGGGAACACCGGGGAGCTGTTTTTT
cdr3_aa: CASSLVAGNTGELFF
v_call: TRBV11-3
j_call: TRBJ2-2
clone_size: -
d_call: -

cdr3_nt: TGTGCCAGCAGTCCACAGGGGATTGAAGCTTTCTTT
cdr3_aa: CASSPQGIEAFF
v_call: TRBV6-7
j_call: TRBJ1-1
clone_size: -
d_call: TRBD1

cdr3_nt: TGTGCCAGCAGTCTGGGACAGAGAGGGACCCAGTACTTC
cdr3_aa: CASSLGQRGTQYF
v_call: TRBV6-2/TRBV6-3
j_call: TRBJ2-5
clone_size: -
d_call: TRBD1

cdr3_nt: TGCGCCAGCAGTGAGAACCCCCCAGGGACCACTGAAGCTTTCTTT
cdr3_aa: CASSENPPGTTEAFF
v_call: TRBV10-1
j_call: TRBJ1-1
clone_size: -
d_call: -

cdr3_nt: TGCGCCAGCAGCCAAGCCGGACAGGGTTATTCTGGGGCCAACGTCCTGACTTTC
cdr3_aa: CASSQAGQGYSGANVLTF
v_call: TRBV4-3
j_call: TRBJ2-6
clone_size: -
d_call: TRBD1

cdr3_nt: TGTGCCAGCAGCCCCGGACAGGGATGGACTGAAGCTTTCTTT
cdr3_aa: CASSPGQGWTEAFF
v_call: TRBV7-9
j_call: TRBJ1-1
clone_size: -
d_call: TRBD1

cdr3_nt: TGTGCCAGCAGCTTAGAGGGCGGATATAGCAATCAGCCCCAGCATTTT
cdr3_aa: CASSLEGGYSNQPQHF
v_call: TRBV7-8
j_call: TRBJ1-5
clone_size: -
d_call: -

cdr3_nt: TGCAGCGTTGGGTCGACAGGGAGGCAGACCCAGTACTTC
cdr3_aa: CSVGSTGRQTQYF
v_call: TRBV29-1
j_call: TRBJ2-5
clone_size: -
d_call: -

cdr3_nt: TGTGCCAGCAGGCCACAAGTGGGGGGCGCACAGAACACTGAAGCTTTCTTT
cdr3_aa: CASRPQVGGAQNTEAFF
v_call: TRBV7-9
j_call: TRBJ1-1
clone_size: -
d_call: -

cdr3_nt: TGTGCCAGCAGCCCGAGGACAGGGGCGAACACTGAAGCTTTCTTT
cdr3_aa: CASSPRTGANTEAFF
v_call: TRBV7-3
j_call: TRBJ1-1
clone_size: -
d_call: TRBD1

cdr3_nt: TGTGCCAGCAGTGAATATCCACGGACAGGGGATGCTGAAGCTTTCTTT
cdr3_aa: CASSEYPRTGDAEAFF
v_call: TRBV2
j_call: TRBJ1-1
clone_size: -
d_call: TRBD1

cdr3_nt: TGTGCCAGCTCACTCGGACTAGCGGGGGGGCCAGGTACGCAGTATTTT
cdr3_aa: CASSLGLAGGPGTQYF
v_call: TRBV18
j_call: TRBJ2-3
clone_size: -
d_call: TRBD2

cdr3_nt: TGCGCCAGCAGCTCGCTAGCGCTAGCGGGATCCTACAATGAGCAGTTCTTC
cdr3_aa: CASSSLALAGSYNEQFF
v_call: TRBV5-1
j_call: TRBJ2-1
clone_size: -
d_call: TRBD2

cdr3_nt: TGTGCCAGCAGCTCCCCCCACAGGGCAAGGAGCTCCTACAATGAGCAGTTCTTC
cdr3_aa: CASSSPHRARSSYNEQFF
v_call: TRBV11-2
j_call: TRBJ2-1
clone_size: -
d_call: -

cdr3_nt: TGCGCCAGCAGCTTACAGGGGAACTATGGCTACACCTTC
cdr3_aa: CASSLQGNYGYTF
v_call: TRBV5-1
j_call: TRBJ1-2
clone_size: once
d_call: TRBD1

cdr3_nt: TGTGCCAGCAGTTACTCCCCCTCGGTCGGGGAGCTGTTTTTT
cdr3_aa: CASSYSPSVGELFF
v_call: TRBV6-5
j_call: TRBJ2-2
clone_size: -
d_call: -

cdr3_nt: TGTGCCTGGAGGTCAGCGGGACAAGGCACCGGGGAGCTGTTTTTT
cdr3_aa: CAWRSAGQGTGELFF
v_call: TRBV30
j_call: TRBJ2-2
clone_size: -
d_call: -

cdr3_nt: TGTGCCAGCAGGGCCGACAGGGGTCCTACCTACGAGCAGTACTTC
cdr3_aa: CASRADRGPTYEQYF
v_call: TRBV6-5
j_call: TRBJ2-7
clone_size: -
d_call: TRBD1

cdr3_nt: TGTGCCAGCAGCTTTGCTGTTCGCGCAGGGGAGGGACGGGAGCAGTACTTC
cdr3_aa: CASSFAVRAGEGREQYF
v_call: TRBV6-2/TRBV6-3
j_call: TRBJ2-7
clone_size: -
d_call: -

cdr3_nt: TGTGCCAGCAGTCAGTTTCTAGCGGGGAACCAAGAGACCCAGTACTTC
cdr3_aa: CASSQFLAGNQETQYF
v_call: TRBV6-2/TRBV6-3
j_call: TRBJ2-5
clone_size: -
d_call: TRBD2

cdr3_nt: TGCGCCAGCAGCCCTCGTTCAGGGAACACTGAAGCTTTCTTT
cdr3_aa: CASSPRSGNTEAFF
v_call: TRBV5-1
j_call: TRBJ1-1
clone_size: -
d_call: -

cdr3_nt: TGTGCCAGCAGTCCCCTAGCGGGAAGCTCCTACAATGAGCAGTTCTTC
cdr3_aa: CASSPLAGSSYNEQFF
v_call: TRBV7-2
j_call: TRBJ2-1
clone_size: -
d_call: TRBD2

cdr3_nt: TGTGCCTGGAGTACTGGGTCCTCTGGAAACACCATATATTTT
cdr3_aa: CAWSTGSSGNTIYF
v_call: TRBV30
j_call: TRBJ1-3
clone_size: -
d_call: -

cdr3_nt: TGTGCCACCAGTGAAGATGACAAGACAGCGCGCGAGCAGTACTTC
cdr3_aa: CATSEDDKTAREQYF
v_call: TRBV24-1
j_call: TRBJ2-7
clone_size: -
d_call: -

cdr3_nt: TGTGCCAGCGGGGGTGGCGCAGGGGTCACCTACGAGCAGTACTTC
cdr3_aa: CASGGGAGVTYEQYF
v_call: TRBV19
j_call: TRBJ2-7
clone_size: -
d_call: -

cdr3_nt: TGCGCCAGCAGCTTGGTCCAGGGGTTCGAGCAGTACTTC
cdr3_aa: CASSLVQGFEQYF
v_call: TRBV5-1
j_call: TRBJ2-7
clone_size: many
d_call: -

cdr3_nt: TGCGCCAGCAGTGATTCAAGCGGAAATACGCAGTATTTT
cdr3_aa: CASSDSSGNTQYF
v_call: TRBV10-2
j_call: TRBJ2-3
clone_size: -
d_call: -

cdr3_nt: TGTGCCAGCAGCGTATTAGGGGGCGGGGAGCTGTTTTTT
cdr3_aa: CASSVLGGGELFF
v_call: TRBV9
j_call: TRBJ2-2
clone_size: -
d_call: -

cdr3_nt: TGTGCCAGCAGCATCTTAGGGGCTTTCTTT
cdr3_aa: CASSILGAFF
v_call: TRBV2
j_call: TRBJ1-1
clone_size: -
d_call: -

cdr3_nt: TGTGCCAGCAGTGAACTAGCGGGCTCCTACAATGAGCAGTTCTTC
cdr3_aa: CASSELAGSYNEQFF
v_call: TRBV6-1
j_call: TRBJ2-1
clone_size: many
d_call: TRBD2

cdr3_nt: TGTGCCAGCAGCTTACGCCCTAGCGGGGCCCAGGGCCCCACAGATACGCAGTATTTT
cdr3_aa: CASSLRPSGAQGPTDTQYF
v_call: TRBV7-6
j_call: TRBJ2-3
clone_size: -
d_call: TRBD2

cdr3_nt: TGCAGTGCTAGTACAGGGGATCATAGAAACACCATATATTTT
cdr3_aa: CSASTGDHRNTIYF
v_call: TRBV20-1
j_call: TRBJ1-3
clone_size: -
d_call: TRBD1

cdr3_nt: TGTGCCAGCAGCGACGTCGGGGGAGGGCCCACCGGGGAGCTGTTTTTT
cdr3_aa: CASSDVGGGPTGELFF
v_call: TRBV11-3
j_call: TRBJ2-2
clone_size: -
d_call: TRBD2

cdr3_nt: TGCAGCACCACCGGGACGTCGAGCACAGATACGCAGTATTTT
cdr3_aa: CSTTGTSSTDTQYF
v_call: TRBV29-1
j_call: TRBJ2-3
clone_size: -
d_call: -

cdr3_nt: TGTGCCAGCAGCTTACAGGGACCCTCGAACACCGGGGAGCTGTTTTTT
cdr3_aa: CASSLQGPSNTGELFF
v_call: TRBV7-6
j_call: TRBJ2-2
clone_size: -
d_call: -

cdr3_nt: TGTGCCAGCAGCTCACAAGGGACTAGCGGGAGGCTTTACGAGCAGTACTTC
cdr3_aa: CASSSQGTSGRLYEQYF
v_call: TRBV7-2
j_call: TRBJ2-7
clone_size: -
d_call: TRBD2

cdr3_nt: TGTGCCAGCAGTACCACTGCTAGTCATTCACCCCTCCACTTT
cdr3_aa: CASSTTASHSPLHF
v_call: TRBV6-5
j_call: TRBJ1-6
clone_size: -
d_call: -

cdr3_nt: TGTGCCAGCAGCCAAGGACGGTTCAGCTCTGGAAACACCATATATTTT
cdr3_aa: CASSQGRFSSGNTIYF
v_call: TRBV14
j_call: TRBJ1-3
clone_size: -
d_call: -